The next 2 T cell receptor beta chains were all read from a single sample in a study of T cells in Graves' hyperthyroidism and ophthalmopathy. TCR beta CDR3 regions were amplified from RNA transcripts. The HTBI primer set drove a first-round RT-PCR of the TCR CDR3. One entry per CDR3 protein results from TCRdb running MiXCR on the multiplex PCR reads. In the table there are almost 600,000 distinct CDR3 sequences, roughly 13% of which are singletons. Sequencing used blood. The receptors originated from a woman in her 30s with Graves' hyperthyroidism that later progressed to Graves' ophthalmopathy.

This clonotype was observed at least ten times. The V and J genes are TRBV19 and TRBJ2-2; 9 bases line up with TRBD2. Germline V gives CDR1 LNHDA, CDR2 SQIVND (reference sequence). V dropped 10 bases and J dropped 7; count of bases not matched to a gene: 16. There are 16 residues in the CDR3. The CDR3 spells CATTRGAGGGNGELFF. The CDR3 DNA sequence: TGTGCCACCACCCGTGGAGCGGGAGGAGGAAACGGGGAGCTGTTTTTT.

This clonotype has just a few counts. The gene calls are TRBV30 and TRBJ1-1, with TRBD1 matching 7 bases. The CDR3 covers 13 residues. The germline V gene has CDR1 GTSNPN and CDR2 SVGIG (reference sequence). The trim removed 3 bases at V and 4 bases at J, leaving 5 bases unmatched. The CDR3 region is CAWRPGGFTEAFF. Written as DNA, the CDR3 is TGTGCCTGGAGGCCAGGGGGTTTCACTGAAGCTTTCTTT.